These 25 T cell receptor beta chains share one sample of origin, sequenced in a study of blood T cell repertoires in COVID-19. Here immunoSEQ multiplex PCR was the method, and the copy in TCRdb shows in-frame clones only, minus some. Of over 100,000 clones detected, 85% to 90% appear once; the ten largest clones hold more than 3.5%. The sequenced sample was peripheral blood. The receptors shown here come from a man aged 55 to 70 with COVID-19, enrolled during active disease.

This clone was detected once. The chain joins TRBV15 to TRBJ1-5; D is undetermined. This CDR3 region has 13 residues. Between the trimmed V and J ends, which lost 1 base and 7 bases, there was a span of 8 bases. Looked up from germline, CDR1 is LNHNV and CDR2 is YYDKDF (reference sequence). For the CDR3, the DNA is TGTGCCACCAGCAGAGTCGCCAGGCAGCCCCAGCATTTT. Translation: CATSRVARQPQHF. The whole variable domain, remainder taken from reference TRBV15 and TRBJ1-5, is DAMVIQNPRYQVTQFGKPVTLSCSQTLNHNVMYWYQQKSSQAPKLLFHYYDKDFNNEADTPDNFQSRRPNTSFCFLDIRSPGLGDTAMYLCATSRVARQPQHFGDGTRLSIL.

The CDR3 protein is CASSAGLAGGQYNEQFF. Written as DNA, the CDR3 is TGTGCCAGCAGCGCAGGACTAGCGGGGGGGCAATACAATGAGCAGTTCTTC. The chain couples TRBV9 to TRBJ2-1, with 15 nucleotides matching TRBD2. V gave up 3 bases and J gave up 4 bases; unmatched junction bases: 5. CDR1 and CDR2 from the germline V gene are SGDLS and YYNGEE. The CDR3 covers 17 residues.

Regarding this clone: Within the sample, other DNA sequences also encode this same CDR3. V gene TRBV7-2 combines with J gene TRBJ1-4, with 8 bases that match TRBD1. The CDR3 spans 15 residues. Trimming removed 2 bases from V and 4 bases from J; junction bases left unmatched: 3. The germline V gene has CDR1 SGHTA and CDR2 FQGNSA. The CDR3: CASSLQGAGNEKLFF. CDR3 DNA: TGTGCCAGCAGCTTACAGGGGGCCGGTAATGAAAAACTGTTTTTT.

In this sample, this clone turned up once. The rearrangement joins TRBV28 to TRBJ1-4; possible D gene TRBD1, 6 bases. This CDR3 spans 15 amino acids. V shed 5 bases and J shed 0 bases, with 10 bases lying between them. CDR1 and CDR2 (germline): MDHEN, SYDVKM. CDR3 DNA: TGTGCCAGCAGTACTGGGACAACAACTAATGAAAAACTGTTTTTT. Its translation is CASSTGTTTNEKLFF.

This rearrangement joins TRBV5-1 to TRBJ2-1; 7 bases are shared with TRBD1. There are 15 residues in the CDR3. V shed 0 bases and J 9 bases; nucleotides not matched to a gene: 9. Germline V gene data show CDR1 as SGHRS and CDR2 as YFSETQ. The CDR3 protein is CASSLGEGAQVEQFF. The CDR3 region has the DNA TGCGCCAGCAGCTTGGGAGAGGGGGCGCAGGTTGAGCAGTTCTTC.

In its sample, this clone was seen once. The chain carries TRBV4-1 and TRBJ1-5, with 9 nucleotides matching TRBD1. Trimming cost V 3 bases and J 4 bases; bases outside gene matches: 4. This CDR3 has 15 residues. CDR1 is MGHRA and CDR2 is YSYEKL in the germline V gene. In DNA, the CDR3 is TGCGCCAGCAGCCACTCGGGACAGGGAAATCAGCCCCAGCATTTT. Amino acid sequence: CASSHSGQGNQPQHF.

The V gene is TRBV18, the J gene TRBJ1-1; the D is unclear. Germline V gene sequence: CDR1 KGHSH, CDR2 LQKENI. Between the trimmed V and J ends, which lost 2 bases and 2 bases, there was a span of 9 bases. The CDR3 is 14 residues long. CDR3 sequence reads: CASSPDAGNTEAFF. The CDR3 DNA follows: TGTGCCAGCTCACCAGATGCGGGAAACACTGAAGCTTTCTTT.

This chain uses TRBV5-4 with TRBJ2-7, with a tentative D call TRBD1 (6 bases). The germline V gene encodes CDR1 SGHNT and CDR2 YYREEE (reference sequence). This CDR3 comprises 12 residues. Trimming pared 4 bases from V and 3 bases from J, leaving 8 bases between. This CDR3 reads CASSRGGYEQYF. As DNA, the CDR3 is TGTGCCAGCAGCCGAGGGGGCTACGAGCAGTACTTC. Filled out from reference TRBV5-4 and TRBJ2-7, the complete variable domain reads ETGVTQSPTHLIKTRGQQVTLRCSSQSGHNTVSWYQQALGQGPQFIFQYYREEENGRGNFPPRFSGLQFPNYSSELNVNALELDDSALYLCASSRGGYEQYFGPGTRLTVT.

The chain is built from TRBV14 and TRBJ1-5; the match to TRBD1 covers 7 bases. Per germline, CDR1 SGHDN and CDR2 FVKESK. This CDR3 is 13 amino acids long. The V gene end was trimmed by 3 bases and the J gene end by 8 bases; junction bases not matched to a gene: 4. CDR3 coding DNA: TGTGCCAGCAGCCAGACAGGGAAGGAGCCCCAGCATTTT. Its translation: CASSQTGKEPQHF.

The DNA for the CDR3 is TGTGCCAGCAGCCCCGCCCTTACGCAGGGTGGCTACACCTTC. It specifies CASSPALTQGGYTF. This chain joins TRBV7-8 and TRBJ1-2, with a weak D call TRBD1 (5 bases). There are 14 residues in the CDR3. Germline-derived CDR1 and CDR2 are SGHVS and FQNEAQ. V was cut by 5 bases and J by 7 bases, with 17 bases left in between.

The V call is TRBV4-2, the J call TRBJ1-4, with TRBD1 matching over 10 bases. Germline V CDR1 and CDR2: LGHNA, YNFKEQ. The CDR3 runs to 15 residues. With 2 bases clipped from V and 7 bases from J, the junction kept 4 bases outside the gene matches. The CDR3 DNA sequence: TGTGCCAGCAGCCAATCGACAGGGGGCAGTGAAAAACTGTTTTTT. Protein: CASSQSTGGSEKLFF.

The V call is TRBV18, the J call TRBJ1-2; 7 nucleotides match TRBD1. V was clipped by 3 bases and J by 8 bases; unmatched bases: 12. Germline CDR1 and CDR2: KGHSH and LQKENI. The CDR3 sequence is 15 residues long. The CDR3, as DNA: TGTGCCAGCTCACCTCTGACAGGGCTTATCTACGGCTACACCTTC. Its protein is CASSPLTGLIYGYTF.

The chain is built from TRBV29-1 and TRBJ1-1; D is possibly TRBD1 (5 bases). CDR1 is SQVTM, CDR2 ANQGSEA, per germline. V dropped 0 bases and J dropped 0 bases, with 5 bases sitting between them. CDR3 length: 13 amino acids. CDR3 amino acids: CSVEEGVNTEAFF. The CDR3 coding sequence is TGCAGCGTTGAAGAAGGGGTGAACACTGAAGCTTTCTTT.

The chain joins TRBV7-2 to TRBJ2-3, with D tentatively TRBD2 (7 bases). This CDR3 comprises 13 residues. The ends were cut back, 5 bases at V and 9 bases at J, with 15 bases in the middle. From germline, CDR1 is SGHTA and CDR2 FQGNSA. This chain's CDR3 is CASSRLEGGTQYF. CDR3 in DNA: TGTGCCAGCAGCAGACTAGAGGGGGGGACGCAGTATTTT.

This clone showed up just once. This CDR3 reads CASSYPTGTGGLLRYF. The CDR3 DNA reads as TGTGCCAGCAGTTACCCGACCGGGACAGGGGGCCTACTCCGGTATTTT. The chain carries TRBV6-2 or TRBV6-3 and TRBJ1-3; 12 bases match TRBD1. Germline assignment: CDR1 MNHEY and CDR2 SVGEGT. V lost 2 bases, J lost 16 bases, and 15 bases stayed unmatched. The CDR3 sequence is 16 residues long.

The chain uses TRBV11-2 and TRBJ1-1, with D unresolved. Germline lookup yields CDR1 SGHAT and CDR2 FQNNGV. The CDR3 sequence is 13 residues long. The V and J ends lost 5 bases and 0 bases respectively, with 7 bases between them. The CDR3 here is CASSPELNTEAFF. CDR3 DNA sequence: TGTGCCAGCAGCCCCGAGTTGAACACTGAAGCTTTCTTT.

In this sample, this clone turned up a few times. V is TRBV6-6 and J is TRBJ1-2; D gene uncertain. This CDR3 contains 13 residues. V was pared by 6 bases and J by 4 bases, with 12 bases between. Germline CDR1 and CDR2: MNHNY and SVGAGI (reference sequence). Here the CDR3 DNA reads TGTGCCAGCAGGGCCCACGGGAGCTATGGCTACACCTTC. It is translated as CASRAHGSYGYTF.

The table lists this clone with a count of one. This rearrangement joins TRBV7-9 to TRBJ2-3, with 11 bases that match TRBD2. CDR1 is SEHNR and CDR2 is FQNEAQ in the germline V gene (reference sequence). The CDR3 is made up of 14 amino acids. V was clipped by 6 bases and J by 1 base; unmatched bases: 0. CDR3 in amino acids: CASRTSGGTDTQYF. Here the CDR3 DNA reads TGTGCCAGCAGGACTAGCGGGGGCACAGATACGCAGTATTTT.

This chain links TRBV12-3 or TRBV12-4 with TRBJ1-1; 7 bases map to TRBD1. Losses at the gene ends were 7 bases for V and 7 bases for J; bases not matched to a gene: 6. CDR3 size: 12 residues. Written as DNA, the CDR3 is TGTGCCAGCACCAGAGGACAGGTTGAAGCTTTCTTT. The encoded protein is CASTRGQVEAFF.

The V gene is TRBV5-1, the J gene TRBJ2-1, with D possibly being TRBD1 (5 bases). V was trimmed by 4 bases and J by 4 bases, leaving 12 bases between them. This CDR3 spans 14 amino acids. The germline V gene has CDR1 SGHRS and CDR2 YFSETQ. CDR3 nucleotide sequence: TGCGCCAGCAGCCACCTAGGGGCTTACAATGAGCAGTTCTTC. Translated, it gives CASSHLGAYNEQFF.

The rearrangement uses TRBV19 and TRBJ1-5, with D possibly TRBD1 on 5 matching bases. The ends were cut back, 3 bases at V and 2 bases at J, with 11 bases in the middle. CDR3 length equals 15 residues. From germline, CDR1 is LNHDA and CDR2 SQIVND (reference sequence). The CDR3 loop is CASSIGRGRNQPQHF. The CDR3 region has the DNA TGTGCCAGTAGTATTGGAAGGGGCCGCAATCAGCCCCAGCATTTT.

This sequence joins TRBV19 and TRBJ2-1, with D maybe TRBD2 (7 bases). V was trimmed by 4 bases and J by 7 bases, leaving 17 bases between them. The CDR3 contains 15 residues. Germline loops: CDR1 LNHDA, CDR2 SQIVND (reference sequence). The CDR3 DNA is TGTGCCAGTAGTAGGGGGGGCGACCTTGGGAATGAGCAGTTCTTC. It translates to CASSRGGDLGNEQFF. Complete variable domain (other parts from reference TRBV19 and TRBJ2-1): DGGITQSPKYLFRKEGQNVTLSCEQNLNHDAMYWYRQDPGQGLRLIYYSQIVNDFQKGDIAEGYSVSREKKESFPLTVTSAQKNPTAFYLCASSRGGDLGNEQFFGPGTRLTVL.

This rearrangement joins TRBV5-1 to TRBJ2-5; D is ambiguous. Germline V gene lookup returns CDR1 SGHRS and CDR2 YFSETQ. The CDR3 is made up of 14 amino acids. V was pared by 3 bases and J by 1 base, with 10 bases between. Written as DNA, the CDR3 is TGCGCCAGCAGCTCCTTACAGTTCCAAGAGACCCAGTACTTC. It translates to CASSSLQFQETQYF.

This clone has more than one count but fewer than ten. The chain is built from TRBV5-1 and TRBJ1-5, with 7 positions matching TRBD1. The germline V gene encodes CDR1 SGHRS and CDR2 YFSETQ. Trimming took 5 bases from V and 5 from J; bases not matched to a gene: 4. The CDR3 length is 13 residues. This CDR3 reads CASSFTGDQPQHF. CDR3 in DNA: TGCGCCAGCAGTTTTACAGGGGATCAGCCCCAGCATTTT.

This rearrangement joins TRBV11-3 to TRBJ1-1, with a weak D call TRBD1 (6 bases). Trimming took 0 bases from V and 12 from J, leaving 14 bases between them. The germline CDR1 and CDR2 sequences are SGHNT and YENEEA. The CDR3 covers 13 residues. CDR3 loop: CASSLDPSGQPFF. The CDR3 bases are TGTGCCAGCAGCTTAGATCCCTCAGGACAGCCTTTCTTT.